What follows describes a single T cell receptor (beta chain). Its cognate antigen is unknown. The data derive from a study of T cell responses to AZD1222 COVID-19 vaccine. Study conclusions and caveats: Baseline antibody screening turned up just six or seven seropositive AZD1222 recipients. Sampling captured repertoires only after the peak T cell response. Regions left unmutated in variants are reportedly the target of nearly half of spike-specific TCRs.

This CDR3 has 12 residues. In germline, CDR1 is SQVTM, CDR2 ANQGSEA. Trimming took off 5 bases at V and 8 bases at J, with 16 bases between the two ends. This table comes from immunoSEQ multiplex PCR, and its TCRdb copy is limited to in-frame clones, with some not included. The sample lists about 180,000 clones, roughly 91% seen once, with about 25% in the top ten. V gene TRBV29-1 combines with J gene TRBJ2-7, with D unresolved. This sample comprised peripheral blood, obtained 28 days after the second AZD1222 dose. This TCR was sampled from an adult who received the AZD1222 COVID-19 vaccine. The CDR3 protein is CSVKKSEFQQYF. The CDR3 nucleotides are TGCAGCGTTAAAAAAAGCGAATTCCAGCAGTACTTC.